Only a few counts were recorded for the clone carrying this TCR beta chain. Its specificity is unknown. Trimming at V came to 5 bases and at J to 0 bases, leaving 9 bases not matched to a gene. Germline CDR1 reads SGHAT; CDR2 reads FQDESV (reference sequence). This CDR3 is 18 amino acids long. TCRdb redid the calling of the RT-PCR reads with MiXCR, one entry per CDR3 protein. This sample has some 600,000 distinct CDR3 sequences, with 14% found just once. The sample is drawn from a study of response to subunit inactivated influenza vaccine. Study-wide results and limits: Authors suggested that a seasonal influenza vaccination recruits few new T cells each time.

The V call is TRBV11-1, the J call TRBJ2-3, with 12 bases identical to TRBD2. The receptor was derived from a man aged 45-65 years who received an inactivated influenza vaccine. The specimen comprised PBMCs from blood, sampled less than 15 days before vaccination. The CDR3 DNA is TGTGCCAGCAGCCTTCCTTGGGGGACTAGCGGGAGCACAGATACGCAGTATTTT. Its protein is CASSLPWGTSGSTDTQYF. The full variable domain, in which reference TRBV11-1 and TRBJ2-3 provide the parts outside the CDR3, is EAEVAQSPRYKITEKSQAVAFWCDPISGHATLYWYRQILGQGPELLVQFQDESVVDDSQLPKDRFSAERLKGVDSTLKIQPAELGDSAMYLCASSLPWGTSGSTDTQYFGPGTRLTVL.